The 28 T cell receptor beta chains below were found in one sample sequenced in a study of cytomegalovirus exposure and HLA in healthy donors. The PCR used 60 Vbeta and 13 Jbeta primers. This table comes from immunoSEQ multiplex PCR, and its TCRdb copy is limited to in-frame clones, with some not included. The sample holds 35,000 to 50,000 clones, 81% seen once. The sample taken for sequencing was PBMCs. The origin of the receptors is a man in his fifties or sixties in good health and CMV-seronegative.

V and J are TRBV5-1 and TRBJ1-1; D ambiguous. Germline values: CDR1 SGHRS, CDR2 YFSETQ. V was shortened by 1 base and J by 1 base, with 5 bases between the two germline ends. The CDR3 length is 13 residues. CDR3 DNA: TGCGCCAGCAGCTTGAGACAGAACACTGAAGCTTTCTTT. Amino acid sequence: CASSLRQNTEAFF.

Turning to this clone: The junction and the germline gene differ at one end; a read error may be behind it. The chain recombines TRBV7-3 with TRBJ2-7; a possible D gene is TRBD2 (7 bases). CDR3 length equals 14 residues. Germline CDR1 and CDR2: SGHTA and FQGTGA. CDR3 coding DNA: TGTACCAGCAGCTTAATCGGGGGGCGCTACGAGCAGTACTTC. It yields the protein CTSSLIGGRYEQYF. Looking up the rest from reference TRBV7-3 and TRBJ2-7 gives the full variable domain: GAGVSQTPSNKVTEKGKYVELRCDPISGHTALYWYRQSLGQGPEFLIYFQGTGAADDSGLPNDRFFAVRPEGSVSTLKIQRTERGDSAVYLCTSSLIGGRYEQYFGPGTRLTVT.

The rearrangement uses TRBV6-5 and TRBJ1-1; D is ambiguous. CDR3 length: 15 amino acids. Between the trimmed V and J ends, which lost 10 bases and 0 bases, there was a span of 18 bases. Germline V lookup: CDR1 MNHEY, CDR2 SVGAGI. CDR3 bases: TGTGCCACCCAGGCGAGGTGGGGAGTGAACACTGAAGCTTTCTTT. It codes for CATQARWGVNTEAFF.

This clone showed up just once. The J gene is TRBJ2-3, the V gene TRBV5-1, with D possibly being TRBD1 (6 bases). The CDR3 contains 17 residues. CDR1 and CDR2 from the germline V gene are SGHRS and YFSETQ. Trimming took off 3 bases at V and 3 bases at J, with 20 bases between the two ends. The CDR3 region is CASSSPAGDGFTDTQYF. In DNA form, the CDR3 reads TGCGCCAGCAGCTCGCCCGCAGGGGATGGGTTTACAGATACGCAGTATTTT.

This clone was detected only a few times. V and J are TRBV19 and TRBJ2-1, with no clear D. The V end lost 5 bases, the J end lost 9 bases, and 14 bases lay between the germline ends. Germline values: CDR1 LNHDA, CDR2 SQIVND (reference sequence). This CDR3 spans 13 amino acids. The chain's CDR3 is CASSPGPAGEQFF. CDR3 DNA sequence: TGTGCCAGTAGTCCCGGTCCGGCAGGTGAGCAGTTCTTC.

Notes on this clone: The junction shows a germline mismatch at one end, possibly a read error. The rearrangement joins TRBV7-2 to TRBJ2-7, with 7 nucleotides matching TRBD1. The germline V gene has CDR1 SGHTA and CDR2 FQGNSA. This CDR3 has 13 residues. CDR3 region: CASSLEPQQGRDF. The CDR3 DNA reads TGTGCCAGCAGCTTAGAACCCCAACAGGGGCGAGACTTC.

This clone showed up just a few times. The rearrangement joins TRBV9 to TRBJ2-2; TRBD1 aligns across 8 bases. Per germline, CDR1 SGDLS and CDR2 YYNGEE. This CDR3 has 14 amino acids. V trimming: 4 bases; J trimming: 4 bases; junction bases outside the gene matches: 3. This chain's CDR3 is CASSLTGATGELFF. DNA for the CDR3: TGTGCCAGCAGCCTGACAGGGGCCACCGGGGAGCTGTTTTTT.

This chain joins TRBV10-3 and TRBJ2-1; no clear D. The germline CDR1 and CDR2 sequences are ENHRY and SYGVKD. This CDR3 has 17 amino acids. Trimming took 1 base from V and 6 from J, leaving 19 bases between them. The CDR3 sequence: CAISEYALVTIGNEQFF. The CDR3 bases are TGTGCCATCAGTGAGTACGCTTTGGTTACCATCGGCAATGAGCAGTTCTTC.

This chain joins TRBV9 and TRBJ2-7; 8 positions match TRBD2. The CDR3 has 13 amino acids. V shed 7 bases and J 0 bases; nucleotides not matched to a gene: 3. Per germline, CDR1 SGDLS and CDR2 YYNGEE. The CDR3 DNA sequence: TGTGCCAGCGCCGGGGGGGACTCCTACGAGCAGTACTTC. Protein product: CASAGGDSYEQYF.

The rearrangement links TRBV5-1 to TRBJ2-1; 7 nucleotides line up with TRBD2. Germline assignment: CDR1 SGHRS and CDR2 YFSETQ. The V gene end was trimmed by 3 bases and the J gene end by 6 bases; junction bases not matched to a gene: 9. The CDR3 spans 15 residues. The CDR3 region has the DNA TGCGCCAGCAGCTCGACTAGCCCCACGGTCAATGAGCAGTTCTTC. Its protein product is CASSSTSPTVNEQFF.

This clone was seen more than once but under ten times. This rearrangement joins TRBV6-5 to TRBJ1-1; 9 bases map to TRBD1. This CDR3 is 15 amino acids long. V gave up 4 bases and J gave up 5 bases; unmatched junction bases: 8. Germline CDR1 MNHEY, CDR2 SVGAGI. The CDR3 loop reads CASSFTGGSRTEAFF. Here the CDR3 DNA reads TGTGCCAGCAGTTTCACAGGGGGCTCGAGAACTGAAGCTTTCTTT.

This chain uses TRBV29-1 with TRBJ2-1; TRBD2 matches 10 bases. Germline values: CDR1 SQVTM, CDR2 ANQGSEA. The CDR3 is 14 amino acids. V gave up 2 bases and J gave up 8 bases; unmatched junction bases: 6. DNA of the CDR3: TGCAGCGTTGAACCCAGCGGGGGGGCGGATGAGCAGTTCTTC. It specifies CSVEPSGGADEQFF.

The rearrangement joins TRBV5-6 to TRBJ1-1, with D possibly being TRBD1 (6 bases). V dropped 2 bases and J dropped 0 bases, with 8 bases sitting between them. The CDR3 has 14 residues. Germline CDR1 and CDR2: SGHDT and YYEEEE. CDR3: CASSFDRMNTEAFF. The CDR3, as DNA: TGTGCCAGCAGCTTTGACAGGATGAACACTGAAGCTTTCTTT.

This clone showed up just once. The chain joins TRBV10-3 to TRBJ2-7, with 8 bases fitting TRBD1. The ends lost 4 bases at V and 1 base at J; junction bases unmatched: 0. The germline CDR1 and CDR2 sequences are ENHRY and SYGVKD. The CDR3 consists of 13 residues. The CDR3 sequence is CAISGTGSYEQYF. For the CDR3, the DNA is TGTGCCATCAGTGGGACAGGGTCCTACGAGCAGTACTTC.

This clone is a singleton in its sample. The chain uses TRBV28 and TRBJ2-7; maybe TRBD1 (5 bases). Trimming took off 6 bases at V and 2 bases at J, with 11 bases between the two ends. Germline lookup yields CDR1 MDHEN and CDR2 SYDVKM. The CDR3 has 13 amino acids. The CDR3 DNA reads as TGTGCCAGCAGAAAGAGACAGACCTACGAGCAGTACTTC. This encodes CASRKRQTYEQYF. Drawing the rest from reference TRBV28 and TRBJ2-7, the complete variable domain is DVKVTQSSRYLVKRTGEKVFLECVQDMDHENMFWYRQDPGLGLRLIYFSYDVKMKEKGDIPEGYSVSREKKERFSLILESASTNQTSMYLCASRKRQTYEQYFGPGTRLTVT.

The rearrangement uses TRBV2 and TRBJ2-7, with D perhaps matching TRBD2 (6 bases). Trimming stripped 5 bases from V and 1 base from J, with 12 bases between. Germline CDR1 and CDR2: SNHLY and FYNNEI. CDR3 length: 14 residues. The CDR3 spells CASSWDRGSYEQYF. Written as DNA, the CDR3 is TGTGCCAGCAGTTGGGATCGGGGGTCCTACGAGCAGTACTTC.

This clone was counted a single time. The CDR3 coding sequence is TGTGCCAGCTCGGTATTAGCGGGGAGCTCCTACAATGAGCAGTTCTTC. Its protein product is CASSVLAGSSYNEQFF. The J gene is TRBJ2-1, the V gene TRBV11-1; 8 bases are a match to TRBD2. CDR1 is SGHAT and CDR2 is FQDESV in the germline V gene (reference sequence). This CDR3 has 16 amino acids. V dropped 8 bases and J dropped 0; count of bases not matched to a gene: 9. Complete variable domain (other parts from reference TRBV11-1 and TRBJ2-1): EAEVAQSPRYKITEKSQAVAFWCDPISGHATLYWYRQILGQGPELLVQFQDESVVDDSQLPKDRFSAERLKGVDSTLKIQPAELGDSAMYLCASSVLAGSSYNEQFFGPGTRLTVL.

The gene calls are TRBV19 and TRBJ2-7; D possibly corresponds to TRBD2 (5 bases). V lost 1 base and J lost 2, with 9 bases in between. Germline CDR1 and CDR2: LNHDA and SQIVND (reference sequence). The CDR3 sequence is 14 residues long. The CDR3 region is CASSIGRGTYEQYF. The CDR3 DNA sequence: TGTGCCAGTAGTATAGGTCGAGGGACCTACGAGCAGTACTTC.

The chain recombines TRBV27 with TRBJ2-7; maybe TRBD2 (5 bases). CDR1 and CDR2 from the germline V gene are MNHEY and SMNVEV (reference sequence). V was pared by 2 bases and J by 4 bases, with 18 bases between. This CDR3 comprises 16 residues. The CDR3 loop is CASSLNAPELDYEQYF. Here the CDR3 DNA reads TGTGCCAGCAGTTTAAATGCCCCAGAACTAGATTACGAGCAGTACTTC.

This clone was recorded only once. The DNA for the CDR3 is TGTGCCAGCAGTGTCTCTAGCGGGGGGCCTCCAGATACGCAGTATTTT. Its translation is CASSVSSGGPPDTQYF. The J gene is TRBJ2-3, the V gene TRBV6-4; 11 positions match TRBD2. Germline CDR1 and CDR2: MRHNA and SNTAGT. V lost 4 bases to trimming and J lost 4 bases; unmatched junction nucleotides: 7. The CDR3 runs to 16 residues.

This clone has only one observation. V and J are TRBV7-6 and TRBJ2-1, with D possibly TRBD2 on 6 matching bases. The V end was cut by 8 bases, the J end by 3 bases, with 11 bases between. The germline V gene has CDR1 SGHVS and CDR2 FNYEAQ. The CDR3 extends over 13 amino acids. The CDR3 DNA sequence: TGTGCCAGCCGGGACTCAAACTACAATGAGCAGTTCTTC. Amino acid sequence: CASRDSNYNEQFF. The full variable domain, with the rest looked up from reference TRBV7-6 and TRBJ2-1, is GAGVSQSPRYKVTKRGQDVALRCDPISGHVSLYWYRQALGQGPEFLTYFNYEAQQDKSGLPNDRFSAERPEGSISTLTIQRTEQRDSAMYRCASRDSNYNEQFFGPGTRLTVL.

The V gene is TRBV14, the J gene TRBJ2-7, with D possibly being TRBD2 (5 bases). Germline lookup yields CDR1 SGHDN and CDR2 FVKESK. CDR3 size: 15 residues. V shed 2 bases and J shed 4 bases, with 15 bases lying between them. The CDR3 region is CASSQTTAPGYEQYF. CDR3 DNA: TGTGCCAGCAGCCAAACTACGGCCCCGGGGTACGAGCAGTACTTC.

The chain is built from TRBV7-2 and TRBJ2-2; D may be TRBD1 (5 bases). V was shortened by 8 bases and J by 4 bases, with 8 bases between the two germline ends. The CDR3 runs to 12 residues. Per the germline V gene, CDR1 is SGHTA and CDR2 is FQGNSA. As DNA, the CDR3 is TGTGCCAGCCGACAGTTCACCGGGGAGCTGTTTTTT. It is translated as CASRQFTGELFF.

The chain links TRBV5-4 to TRBJ2-7; 7 positions match TRBD2. This CDR3 region has 14 residues. The V and J ends lost 5 bases and 5 bases, in that order; junction bases with no gene match: 10. Germline V CDR1 and CDR2: SGHNT, YYREEE (reference sequence). The CDR3 bases are TGTGCCAGCAGACTTCGCGGCGGGACTAACGAGCAGTACTTC. Its translation: CASRLRGGTNEQYF. The variable domain in full, completed from reference TRBV5-4 and TRBJ2-7, reads ETGVTQSPTHLIKTRGQQVTLRCSSQSGHNTVSWYQQALGQGPQFIFQYYREEENGRGNFPPRFSGLQFPNYSSELNVNALELDDSALYLCASRLRGGTNEQYFGPGTRLTVT.

The chain combines TRBV19 with TRBJ1-2, with D possibly matching TRBD1 (6 bases). Germline V gene sequence: CDR1 LNHDA, CDR2 SQIVND (reference sequence). V was shortened by 6 bases and J by 3 bases, with 20 bases between the two germline ends. The CDR3 loop spans 16 amino acids. CDR3 nucleotides: TGTGCCAGTAGGCCCGTGGGGGGGCTGGGTCACTATGGCTACACCTTC. It yields the protein CASRPVGGLGHYGYTF.

The chain recombines TRBV5-4 with TRBJ1-1; 12 bases fit TRBD1. Germline V lookup: CDR1 SGHNT, CDR2 YYREEE (reference sequence). Unmatched junction bases numbered 2, after V lost 5 bases and J lost 0 bases. The CDR3 loop spans 15 amino acids. The CDR3 sequence: CASRGQGAMNTEAFF. As DNA, the CDR3 is TGTGCCAGCAGGGGACAGGGGGCGATGAACACTGAAGCTTTCTTT.

The chain has TRBV5-1 and TRBJ1-2; 8 bases are a match to TRBD1. Germline assignment: CDR1 SGHRS and CDR2 YFSETQ. This CDR3 spans 15 amino acids. J gave up 2 bases and V 3 bases, and 6 bases lay outside the gene matches. The CDR3 protein is CASSSSTGANYGYTF. The CDR3 DNA reads as TGCGCCAGCAGCTCCTCGACAGGGGCAAACTATGGCTACACCTTC. The variable domain in full, completed from reference TRBV5-1 and TRBJ1-2, reads KAGVTQTPRYLIKTRGQQVTLSCSPISGHRSVSWYQQTPGQGLQFLFEYFSETQRNKGNFPGRFSGRQFSNSRSEMNVSTLELGDSALYLCASSSSTGANYGYTFGSGTRLTVV.

The chain couples TRBV7-2 to TRBJ2-7; 10 bases are a match to TRBD2. Germline V lookup: CDR1 SGHTA, CDR2 FQGNSA. The CDR3 is made up of 14 amino acids. Trimming cost V 4 bases and J 7 bases; bases outside gene matches: 7. The CDR3 coding sequence is TGTGCCAGCAGCTCCAGGATTAGCGGGAGGGAGCAGTACTTC. Translating it yields CASSSRISGREQYF.